This passage covers 3 T cell receptor beta chains from one sample sequenced in a study of CD8 T cells in ankylosing spondylitis. TCRdb re-called the 5' RACE reads with MiXCR, one entry per CDR3 protein. This sample has 750,000 to 850,000 distinct CDR3 sequences, with about 10% found just once. Study results and caveats: Several highly homologous variants made up a TCR beta motif that seemed to typify ankylosing spondylitis blood.

These receptors have no known antigen. The specimen was blood, either unsorted or a sorted T cell fraction (not recorded which). Receptor source: a male donor with ankylosing spondylitis.

In this sample, this clonotype turned up many times. The chain joins TRBV7-2 to TRBJ2-1, with 15 nucleotides matching TRBD2. The CDR3 has 15 amino acids. Trimming removed 6 bases from V and 8 bases from J; junction bases left unmatched: 5. CDR1 and CDR2 (germline): SGHTA, FQGNSA. The CDR3 region has the DNA TGTGCCAGCAGTAGGACTAGCGGGAGGGCCTATGAGCAGTTCTTC. It translates to CASSRTSGRAYEQFF.

This clonotype has at least ten counts. The CDR3 bases are TGCGCCAGCAGCCAAGATGCGAGAGGGAATTCACCCCTCCACTTT. Protein product: CASSQDARGNSPLHF. The V and J genes are TRBV4-3 and TRBJ1-6; D ambiguous. CDR1 is LGHNA, CDR2 YSLEER, per germline. V shed 0 bases and J shed 7 bases, with 10 bases lying between them. This CDR3 contains 15 residues.

This clonotype showed up many times. This rearrangement joins TRBV7-9 to TRBJ1-1; 8 bases match TRBD1. J lost 4 bases, V lost 4 bases, and 8 bases had no gene match. This CDR3 spans 15 amino acids. CDR1 and CDR2 (germline): SEHNR, FQNEAQ (reference sequence). CDR3 DNA: TGTGCCAGCAGCTCGGACAGGGTGGTAATCACTGAAGCTTTCTTT. This encodes CASSSDRVVITEAFF.